This T cell receptor beta chain derives from a study of shared T cell receptors in the human thymus. Profiling relied on immunoSEQ multiplex PCR, and the TCRdb table lists in-frame clones only, not all of them. The sample lists some 760,000 clones; 80% to 90% were seen once. This sample also appeared in a second study, on human thymus T cells. In that study: In corrective heart surgery, resections were taken, and these provided the thymus tissue. Thymic and blood repertoires appeared to show biased V and J gene usage. There were highly overlapping thymic repertoires among unrelated individuals, as related research reported.

The TCR was taken from a girl under two years old with a congenital heart defect. Sequencing was done on a sample of thymocytes.

In DNA, the CDR3 is TGTGCCAGCAGCTCCAGGGGCCGGCGTGCAGGCTACACCTTC. Translated: CASSSRGRRAGYTF. V gene TRBV5-6 combines with J gene TRBJ1-2, with a weak D call TRBD1 (6 bases). V was cut by 3 bases and J by 8 bases, with 17 bases left in between. Germline lookup yields CDR1 SGHDT and CDR2 YYEEEE. The CDR3 spans 14 residues. Supplemented by reference TRBV5-6 and TRBJ1-2, the full variable domain reads DAGVTQSPTHLIKTRGQQVTLRCSPKSGHDTVSWYQQALGQGPQFIFQYYEEEERQRGNFPDRFSGHQFPNYSSELNVNALLLGDSALYLCASSSRGRRAGYTFGSGTRLTVV.